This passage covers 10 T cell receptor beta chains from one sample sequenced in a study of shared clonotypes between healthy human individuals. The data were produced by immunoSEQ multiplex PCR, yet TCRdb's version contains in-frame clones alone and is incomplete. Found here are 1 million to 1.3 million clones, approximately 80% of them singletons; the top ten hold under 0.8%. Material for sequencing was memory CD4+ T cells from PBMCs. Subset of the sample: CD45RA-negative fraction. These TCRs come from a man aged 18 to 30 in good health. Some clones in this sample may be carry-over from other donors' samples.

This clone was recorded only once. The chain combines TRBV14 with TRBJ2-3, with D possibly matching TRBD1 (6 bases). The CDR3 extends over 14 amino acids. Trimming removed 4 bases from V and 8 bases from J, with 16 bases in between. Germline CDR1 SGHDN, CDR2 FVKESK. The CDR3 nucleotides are TGTGCCAGCAGCCCCTTCCACAGGGCAGGTACGCAGTATTTT. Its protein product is CASSPFHRAGTQYF.

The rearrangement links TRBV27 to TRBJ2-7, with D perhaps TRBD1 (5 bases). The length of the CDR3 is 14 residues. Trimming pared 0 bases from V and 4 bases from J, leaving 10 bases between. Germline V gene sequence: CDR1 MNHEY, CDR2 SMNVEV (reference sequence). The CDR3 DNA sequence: TGTGCCAGCAGTTTATCGCCAGGGTGGTACGAGCAGTACTTC. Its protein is CASSLSPGWYEQYF.

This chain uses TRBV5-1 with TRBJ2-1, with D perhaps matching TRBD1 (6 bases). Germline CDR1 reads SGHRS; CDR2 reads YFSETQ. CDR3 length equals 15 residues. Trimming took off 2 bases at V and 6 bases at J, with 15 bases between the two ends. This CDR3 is CASSFYRVGFNEQFF. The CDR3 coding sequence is TGCGCCAGCAGCTTCTACAGGGTTGGTTTCAATGAGCAGTTCTTC.

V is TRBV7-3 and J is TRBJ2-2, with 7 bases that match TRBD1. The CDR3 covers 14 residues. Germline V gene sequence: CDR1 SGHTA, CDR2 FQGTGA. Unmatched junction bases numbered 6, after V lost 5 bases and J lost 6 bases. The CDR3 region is CASSTPTGSGELFF. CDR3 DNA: TGTGCCAGCAGCACCCCGACAGGGTCCGGGGAGCTGTTTTTT. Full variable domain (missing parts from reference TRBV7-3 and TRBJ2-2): GAGVSQTPSNKVTEKGKYVELRCDPISGHTALYWYRQSLGQGPEFLIYFQGTGAADDSGLPNDRFFAVRPEGSVSTLKIQRTERGDSAVYLCASSTPTGSGELFFGEGSRLTVL.

Written as DNA, the CDR3 is TGTGCCAGCAGTGAAGCTCGGGGTCGCACAGATACGCAGTATTTT. As protein: CASSEARGRTDTQYF. V gene TRBV6-1 combines with J gene TRBJ2-3; D possibly corresponds to TRBD2 (5 bases). Between the trimmed V and J ends, which lost 0 bases and 1 base, there was a span of 8 bases. Per germline, CDR1 MNHNS and CDR2 SASEGT. The CDR3 has 15 residues.

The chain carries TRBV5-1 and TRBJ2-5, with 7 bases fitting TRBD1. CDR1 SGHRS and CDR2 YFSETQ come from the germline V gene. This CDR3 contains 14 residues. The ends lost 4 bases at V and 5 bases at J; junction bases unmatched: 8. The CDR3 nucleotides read TGCGCCAGCAGCCACGGACAGGCTGGGGAGACCCAGTACTTC. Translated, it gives CASSHGQAGETQYF.

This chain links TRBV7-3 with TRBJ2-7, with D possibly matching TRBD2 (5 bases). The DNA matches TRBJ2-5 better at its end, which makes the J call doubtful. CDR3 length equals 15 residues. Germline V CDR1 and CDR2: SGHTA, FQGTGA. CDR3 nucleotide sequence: TGTGCCAGCAGCTTAAGGCGCGGGCCCCTGGAGACCCAGTACTTC. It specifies CASSLRRGPLETQYF.

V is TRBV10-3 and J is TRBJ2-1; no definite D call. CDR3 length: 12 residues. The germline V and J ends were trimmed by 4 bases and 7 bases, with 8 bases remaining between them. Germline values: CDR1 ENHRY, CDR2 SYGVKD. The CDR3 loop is CAISANQNEQFF. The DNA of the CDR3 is TGTGCCATCAGTGCGAATCAGAATGAGCAGTTCTTC.

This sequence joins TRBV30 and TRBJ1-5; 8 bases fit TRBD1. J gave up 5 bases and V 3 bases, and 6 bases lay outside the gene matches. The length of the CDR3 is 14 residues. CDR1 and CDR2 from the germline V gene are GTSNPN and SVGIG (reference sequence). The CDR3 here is CAWSLDRGDQPQHF. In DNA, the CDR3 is TGTGCCTGGAGCCTAGACAGGGGAGATCAGCCCCAGCATTTT.

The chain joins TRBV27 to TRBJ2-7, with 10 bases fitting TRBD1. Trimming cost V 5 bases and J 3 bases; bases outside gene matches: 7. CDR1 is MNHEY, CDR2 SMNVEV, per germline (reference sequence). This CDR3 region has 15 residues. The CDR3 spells CASSRPGQGFYEQYF. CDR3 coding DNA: TGTGCCAGCAGTAGACCGGGACAGGGGTTCTACGAGCAGTACTTC.